This T cell receptor beta chain derives from a study of graft-versus-host responses after intestinal transplantation. Broader study findings: Some GvH clones appeared in ileal mucosa or blood before recipient bone marrow.

Between the trimmed V and J ends, which lost 0 bases and 0 bases, there was a span of 10 bases. The CDR3 runs to 16 residues. From germline, CDR1 is SGHRS and CDR2 YFSETQ. Libraries were prepared by immunoSEQ multiplex PCR; TCRdb keeps only in-frame clonotypes and omits some of them. The profile shows around 110,000 clones, 75% to 95% of them singletons. Note on this clone: Its antigen is not identified.

The sequence was collected from a human donor who received an intestinal transplant. Sequenced here: unstimulated CD4+ T cells sorted from spleen or lymph node cells, sampled before intestinal transplant. The chain links TRBV5-1 to TRBJ2-1; D call uncertain. The CDR3 sequence is CASSLGLSSSYNEQFF. CDR3 in DNA: TGCGCCAGCAGCTTGGGACTCTCGAGCTCCTACAATGAGCAGTTCTTC. Looking up the rest from reference TRBV5-1 and TRBJ2-1 gives the full variable domain: KAGVTQTPRYLIKTRGQQVTLSCSPISGHRSVSWYQQTPGQGLQFLFEYFSETQRNKGNFPGRFSGRQFSNSRSEMNVSTLELGDSALYLCASSLGLSSSYNEQFFGPGTRLTVL.